The 21 T cell receptor beta chains below were found in one sample sequenced in a study of T cell changes during pregnancy in multiple sclerosis. Sequencing was performed with immunoSEQ multiplex PCR; in TCRdb, only in-frame clones are kept and a portion is missing. The repertoire includes roughly 40,000 clones, approximately 92% of them detected once, and 10% to 15% sits in the top ten. The input for sequencing was CD8+ T cells from peripheral blood mononuclear cells, taken in the first trimester of pregnancy. Every receptor here comes from a female donor with multiple sclerosis, enrolled in a pregnancy study.

In its sample, this clone was seen once. The rearrangement joins TRBV19 to TRBJ2-1; 7 nucleotides line up with TRBD2. Germline values: CDR1 LNHDA, CDR2 SQIVND (reference sequence). The CDR3 has 15 residues. Trimming cost V 7 bases and J 2 bases; bases outside gene matches: 8. CDR3 nucleotide sequence: TGTGCCAGTACGATGGTGGGGGGGACCTACAATGAGCAGTTCTTC. It specifies CASTMVGGTYNEQFF.

The V and J genes are TRBV4-1 and TRBJ2-7, with 10 bases matching TRBD1. V dropped 5 bases and J dropped 11; count of bases not matched to a gene: 3. CDR1 MGHRA and CDR2 YSYEKL come from the germline V gene. This CDR3 spans 11 amino acids. The CDR3 region has the DNA TGCGCCAGCAGCTCGGACAGGGGGAAGTACTTC. This gives the protein CASSSDRGKYF.

The chain joins TRBV7-8 to TRBJ1-2; the match to TRBD1 covers 7 bases. The CDR3 contains 15 residues. Trimming cost V 5 bases and J 0 bases; bases outside gene matches: 6. The germline CDR1 and CDR2 sequences are SGHVS and FQNEAQ. This CDR3 reads CASSPNTGANYGYTF. As DNA, the CDR3 is TGTGCCAGCAGCCCTAATACAGGGGCTAACTATGGCTACACCTTC.

The V call is TRBV13, the J call TRBJ1-2, with 7 bases aligning to TRBD1. The V segment lost 0 bases and the J segment 8 bases; nucleotides outside the gene matches: 9. Germline-derived CDR1 and CDR2 are PRHDT and FYEKMQ (reference sequence). CDR3 length equals 15 residues. The CDR3 coding sequence is TGTGCCAGCAGCTTAGGCCGACAGGGTAAGAGAGGCTACACCTTC. Translated: CASSLGRQGKRGYTF.

The chain employs TRBV5-1 and TRBJ2-5, with 8 bases lining up with TRBD1. V was pared by 6 bases and J by 4 bases, with 8 bases of the junction left unmatched. The length of the CDR3 is 14 residues. Germline-derived CDR1 and CDR2 are SGHRS and YFSETQ. CDR3 DNA sequence: TGCGCCAGCATCCCGGACAGGGCAGGAGAGACCCAGTACTTC. It translates to CASIPDRAGETQYF.

V usage is TRBV4-1 and J usage is TRBJ1-2, with TRBD1 matching over 7 bases. CDR1 and CDR2 from the germline V gene are MGHRA and YSYEKL. The V and J ends lost 0 bases and 4 bases, in that order; junction bases with no gene match: 14. The CDR3 has 18 residues. CDR3 sequence: CASSQDQAPRTGTYGYTF. CDR3 nucleotide sequence: TGCGCCAGCAGCCAAGATCAGGCGCCCAGGACAGGTACCTATGGCTACACCTTC.

The chain is built from TRBV5-1 and TRBJ1-1; D is possibly TRBD1 (6 bases). The V and J ends lost 4 bases and 8 bases respectively, with 15 bases between them. The CDR3 totals 13 residues. CDR1 is SGHRS and CDR2 is YFSETQ in the germline V gene. CDR3 protein: CASSDSGTIEAFF. Here the CDR3 DNA reads TGCGCCAGCAGCGATTCCGGGACAATAGAAGCTTTCTTT.

This clone is a singleton in its sample. V usage is TRBV4-1 and J usage is TRBJ2-1, with 8 bases aligning to TRBD1. With 4 bases clipped from V and 7 bases from J, the junction kept 9 bases outside the gene matches. This CDR3 spans 15 amino acids. Germline V CDR1 and CDR2: MGHRA, YSYEKL. The CDR3 here is CASSPDRGSANEQFF. In DNA form, the CDR3 reads TGCGCCAGCAGCCCTGACAGGGGTTCTGCTAATGAGCAGTTCTTC.

DNA of the CDR3: TGTGCCAGCAGTGACGGTCCGACAGCTAATCAGCCCCAGCATTTT. Its translation: CASSDGPTANQPQHF. The chain couples TRBV25-1 to TRBJ1-5, with D possibly TRBD1 on 5 matching bases. Germline V CDR1 and CDR2: MGHDK, SYGVNS. The CDR3 has 15 residues. Trimming pared 3 bases from V and 4 bases from J, leaving 13 bases between.

The V gene is TRBV27, the J gene TRBJ2-7; a weak D match, TRBD1 (6 bases). Trimming pared 5 bases from V and 2 bases from J, leaving 10 bases between. Looked up from germline, CDR1 is MNHEY and CDR2 is SMNVEV (reference sequence). The CDR3 totals 13 residues. Here the CDR3 reads CASSRTATYEQYF. Here the CDR3 DNA reads TGTGCCAGCAGTCGGACAGCAACCTACGAGCAGTACTTC.

The genes are TRBV11-2 and TRBJ2-7; 8 bases fit TRBD1. This CDR3 has 14 residues. The germline V gene encodes CDR1 SGHAT and CDR2 FQNNGV. V lost 1 base to trimming and J lost 5 bases; unmatched junction nucleotides: 4. The CDR3 here is CASSLGVTGDEQYF. The DNA of the CDR3 is TGTGCCAGCAGCTTAGGCGTGACAGGGGACGAGCAGTACTTC.

This rearrangement joins TRBV6-4 to TRBJ2-3, with D tentatively TRBD1 (5 bases). With 0 bases removed from V and 3 bases from J, the gap between germline ends came to 13 bases. CDR3 length: 16 residues. From germline, CDR1 is MRHNA and CDR2 SNTAGT. CDR3 DNA sequence: TGTGCCAGCAGTGACTCGGACAAAGGGGCGACAGATACGCAGTATTTT. Its translation: CASSDSDKGATDTQYF.

The V gene is TRBV10-1, the J gene TRBJ2-2; 7 bases agree with TRBD2. The germline gives CDR1 WNHNN, CDR2 SYGVQD (reference sequence). The CDR3 is 16 amino acids. V was pared by 3 bases and J by 4 bases, with 8 bases of the junction left unmatched. The DNA of the CDR3 is TGCGCCAGCAGTGATCTGCGGGGGACGGGCACCGGGGAGCTGTTTTTT. Translation: CASSDLRGTGTGELFF.

The J gene is TRBJ1-1, the V gene TRBV7-9; the D gene is possibly TRBD1 (5 bases). The germline CDR1 and CDR2 sequences are SEHNR and FQNEAQ (reference sequence). The CDR3 loop spans 15 amino acids. Trimming took 1 base from V and 1 from J, leaving 10 bases between them. The CDR3 here is CASSLVPTANTEAFF. The CDR3 DNA reads as TGTGCCAGCAGCTTAGTGCCGACAGCGAACACTGAAGCTTTCTTT.

This clone turned up a few times. Other DNA sequences in this specimen translate into the identical CDR3. V and J are TRBV2 and TRBJ1-5; 7 bases fit TRBD1. Looked up from germline, CDR1 is SNHLY and CDR2 is FYNNEI. After removal of 3 bases from V and 2 bases from J, the junction contained 1 base not matched to a gene. CDR3 length equals 14 residues. CDR3 DNA sequence: TGTGCCAGCAGTGATCAGGGGGGCAATCAGCCCCAGCATTTT. Translated, it gives CASSDQGGNQPQHF.

This sequence joins TRBV6-1 and TRBJ2-7, with a tentative D call TRBD2 (6 bases). The CDR3 extends over 15 amino acids. Trimming removed 3 bases from V and 5 bases from J, with 17 bases in between. CDR1 MNHNS and CDR2 SASEGT come from the germline V gene. CDR3 in DNA: TGTGCCAGCAGTGAGGCCCTCGTGGCGGGGCACGAGCAGTACTTC. Amino acids: CASSEALVAGHEQYF.

V and J are TRBV13 and TRBJ1-2; D uncertain. There are 12 residues in the CDR3. Trimming removed 3 bases at V and 0 bases at J, with 2 bases between. CDR1 is PRHDT, CDR2 FYEKMQ, per germline (reference sequence). The CDR3 loop is CASSFTNYGYTF. CDR3 sequence (DNA): TGTGCCAGCAGCTTTACTAACTATGGCTACACCTTC.

This chain links TRBV10-2 with TRBJ2-5; D gene unclear. V lost 3 bases to trimming and J lost 1 base, with 6 bases between them. The CDR3 has 13 residues. Germline V gene data show CDR1 as WSHSY and CDR2 as SAAADI. CDR3 loop: CASSDLLQETQYF. CDR3 sequence (DNA): TGCGCCAGCAGTGACTTACTCCAAGAGACCCAGTACTTC.

The genes are TRBV7-8 and TRBJ2-1, with D unclear. This CDR3 has 12 residues. Germline-derived CDR1 and CDR2 are SGHVS and FQNEAQ. The V end lost 3 bases, the J end lost 8 bases, and 8 bases lay between the germline ends. CDR3 nucleotides: TGTGCCAGCAGCTTGTTTCGGGATGAGCAGTTCTTC. Its protein product is CASSLFRDEQFF.

The chain carries TRBV13 and TRBJ2-2, with 7 bases that match TRBD1. With 5 bases clipped from V and 2 bases from J, the junction kept 5 bases outside the gene matches. The germline V gene has CDR1 PRHDT and CDR2 FYEKMQ (reference sequence). This CDR3 has 15 residues. CDR3 coding DNA: TGTGCCAGCAGCCGCAGGGGGTCAAACACCGGGGAGCTGTTTTTT. Translating gives CASSRRGSNTGELFF.

The genes are TRBV7-6 and TRBJ2-1; D remains unclear. Deletions cut 5 bases from V and 3 bases from J, with 8 bases between. The germline gives CDR1 SGHVS, CDR2 FNYEAQ. The CDR3 sequence is 13 residues long. In DNA, the CDR3 is TGTGCCAGCAGCCCAACCAGCTACAATGAGCAGTTCTTC. Its protein is CASSPTSYNEQFF.